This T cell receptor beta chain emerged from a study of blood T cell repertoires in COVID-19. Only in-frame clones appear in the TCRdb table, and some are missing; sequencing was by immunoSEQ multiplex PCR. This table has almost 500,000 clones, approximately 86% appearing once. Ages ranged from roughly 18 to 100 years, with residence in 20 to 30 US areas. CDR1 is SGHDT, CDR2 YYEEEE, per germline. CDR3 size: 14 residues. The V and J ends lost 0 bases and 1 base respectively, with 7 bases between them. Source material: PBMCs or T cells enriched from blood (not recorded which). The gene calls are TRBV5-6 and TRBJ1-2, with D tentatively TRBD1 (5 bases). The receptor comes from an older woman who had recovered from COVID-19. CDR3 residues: CASSLVRGNYGYTF. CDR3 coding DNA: TGTGCCAGCAGCTTGGTTAGGGGTAACTATGGCTACACCTTC.